The 9 T cell receptor beta chains in this list originate from one sample, sequenced in a study of control samples from healthy donors and cancer patients (dated by TCRdb to the early 2020s). The protocol used for the library was the immunoSEQ multiplex PCR assay. Sourced from immuneACCESS, this table was stored by TCRdb with only in-frame sequences that have V and J called. A share of the clones is absent; for the studies checked, an unresolved V gene accounts for under half, and the remainder has no known explanation. The sample includes around 84,000 clones, with approximately 80% observed a single time. 11% of the sample comes from the top ten. Sequenced: PBMCs. The source is a man aged 55-75 years with head and neck cancer.

The chain is built from TRBV6-4 and TRBJ2-7; TRBD2 is a possible D gene (6 bases). From germline, CDR1 is MRHNA and CDR2 SNTAGT. The ends were cut back, 0 bases at V and 6 bases at J, with 24 bases in the middle. The CDR3 is made up of 18 amino acids. CDR3 sequence (DNA): TGTGCCAGCAGTGACTCGAGGAGGGGTGAATCCGGCATAAGCGAGCAGTACTTC. It codes for CASSDSRRGESGISEQYF.

The rearrangement links TRBV5-4 to TRBJ1-1; D call uncertain. The CDR3 is 14 residues long. Germline lookup yields CDR1 SGHNT and CDR2 YYREEE (reference sequence). The V end lost 3 bases, the J end lost 8 bases, and 17 bases lay between the germline ends. CDR3 sequence: CASSWNGGGREAFF. DNA of the CDR3: TGTGCCAGCAGCTGGAACGGAGGAGGGCGGGAAGCTTTCTTT.

This clone appeared once. The chain has TRBV4-2 and TRBJ1-6; TRBD1 aligns across 8 bases. With 4 bases clipped from V and 7 bases from J, the junction kept 3 bases outside the gene matches. Germline assignment: CDR1 LGHNA and CDR2 YNFKEQ. The CDR3 is 14 residues long. DNA for the CDR3: TGTGCCAGCAGCCCGGACAGGGCCAATTCACCCCTCCACTTT. This translates into CASSPDRANSPLHF.

This clone has only a few counts. The gene calls are TRBV2 and TRBJ1-5; D not resolved. CDR3 length: 16 amino acids. Germline V gene lookup returns CDR1 SNHLY and CDR2 FYNNEI. Trimming shortened V by 3 bases and J by 0 bases, and 12 bases separated the two germline ends. The CDR3 DNA is TGTGCCAGCAGTGAGTTTTCGGCGTATAGCAATCAGCCCCAGCATTTT. It specifies CASSEFSAYSNQPQHF. The full variable domain, its missing parts supplied by reference TRBV2 and TRBJ1-5, is EPEVTQTPSHQVTQMGQEVILRCVPISNHLYFYWYRQILGQKVEFLVSFYNNEISEKSEIFDDQFSVERPDGSNFTLKIRSTKLEDSAMYFCASSEFSAYSNQPQHFGDGTRLSIL.

The CDR3 is CAISEKDANTGELFF. Here the CDR3 DNA reads TGTGCCATCAGTGAGAAGGACGCGAACACCGGGGAGCTGTTTTTT. The V and J genes are TRBV10-3 and TRBJ2-2; D unclear. The CDR3 length is 15 residues. The germline V and J ends were trimmed by 2 bases and 0 bases, with 7 bases remaining between them. CDR1 ENHRY and CDR2 SYGVKD come from the germline V gene.

This clone has only one observation. The rearrangement joins TRBV13 to TRBJ1-3, with D hard to call. CDR1 is PRHDT and CDR2 is FYEKMQ in the germline V gene (reference sequence). The CDR3 runs to 12 residues. V dropped 2 bases and J dropped 4 bases, with 3 bases sitting between them. CDR3 DNA: TGTGCCAGCAGCTTAACGGGAAACACCATATATTTT. This translates into CASSLTGNTIYF.

V is TRBV5-1 and J is TRBJ1-6; D may be TRBD1 (5 bases). CDR1 and CDR2 from the germline V gene are SGHRS and YFSETQ. The CDR3 runs to 15 residues. V lost 5 bases, J lost 5 bases, and 14 bases lay in between. DNA of the CDR3: TGCGCCAGCAGAACCTCAGGGTCCCATAATTCACCCCTCCACTTT. This gives the protein CASRTSGSHNSPLHF.

V gene TRBV5-6 combines with J gene TRBJ2-1; possible D gene TRBD2, 5 bases. The germline V gene has CDR1 SGHDT and CDR2 YYEEEE. Trimming shortened V by 6 bases and J by 0 bases, and 16 bases separated the two germline ends. The CDR3 contains 16 residues. CDR3 residues: CASTPGSFSSYNEQFF. For the CDR3, the DNA is TGTGCCAGCACCCCGGGGTCCTTTAGCTCCTACAATGAGCAGTTCTTC.

This rearrangement joins TRBV6-5 to TRBJ2-4, with D possibly called TRBD1 or TRBD2 (6 bases each). The CDR3 consists of 13 residues. V was clipped by 5 bases and J by 7 bases, with 12 bases between them. The germline gives CDR1 MNHEY, CDR2 SVGAGI. The CDR3 sequence is CASSIEGGNIQYF. The CDR3 DNA is TGTGCCAGCAGTATCGAGGGGGGTAACATTCAGTACTTC.